One sample yielded the 3 T cell receptor beta chains listed below, sequenced in a study of blood T cells in healthy people across ages. A J-beta primer mix and a sample-barcoded 5' primer were used in a second PCR of about 7 to 12 cycles. From the 5' RACE reads, TCRdb called clonotypes with MiXCR, one entry per CDR3 protein. This repertoire shows roughly 1,500,000 distinct CDR3 sequences, roughly 40% found once; its top ten account for 6.5% to 10%. The sequencing sample was made of blood. These receptor sequences come from a woman aged 18-35 years in good health.

The chain couples TRBV3-1 to TRBJ1-2; D remains ambiguous. Germline lookup yields CDR1 LGHDT and CDR2 YNNKEL (reference sequence). This CDR3 spans 15 amino acids. V was shortened by 2 bases and J by 4 bases, with 14 bases between the two germline ends. CDR3 region: CASSQPGGRSYGYTF. The CDR3 DNA sequence: TGTGCCAGCAGCCAACCAGGAGGCAGGTCCTATGGCTACACCTTC.

CDR3 residues: CASSRQGAGAGYGYTF. CDR3 sequence (DNA): TGTGCCAGCAGCAGGCAGGGTGCGGGGGCGGGCTATGGCTACACCTTC. The chain has TRBV25-1 and TRBJ1-2; perhaps TRBD1 as D (6 bases). Germline V gene data show CDR1 as MGHDK and CDR2 as SYGVNS. This CDR3 has 16 amino acids. Trimming shortened V by 6 bases and J by 4 bases, and 21 bases separated the two germline ends.

The chain employs TRBV5-1 and TRBJ2-2; TRBD1 might be the D (6 bases). Germline V gene data show CDR1 as SGHRS and CDR2 as YFSETQ. CDR3 length: 14 amino acids. V was cut by 0 bases and J by 5 bases, with 8 bases left in between. CDR3 protein: CASSLDRETGELFF. The CDR3 DNA reads as TGCGCCAGCAGCTTGGACAGGGAAACCGGGGAGCTGTTTTTT.